These 14 T cell receptor beta chains were all obtained from the same sample, sequenced in a study of cytomegalovirus exposure and HLA in healthy donors listed by TCRdb under 2017. Libraries were prepared through the immunoSEQ multiplex PCR assay. The multiplex PCR relied on a mix of 60 forward primers for TCR Vbeta segments and 13 reverse primers for TCR Jbeta segments. Not all clones reach the TCRdb copy of this immuneACCESS table, which keeps in-frame sequences only. Checked studies attribute under half of the gap to unresolved V genes and leave the rest unexplained. The sample data list about 270,000 clones, and roughly 70% of these were observed just once. The ten top clones hold 2% to 2.5% of the sample. Sequencing was done on a sample of PBMCs. These receptors were collected from a female donor in good health and CMV-seronegative.

V and J are TRBV7-3 and TRBJ2-5; D is unresolved. The CDR3 is 13 amino acids. CDR1 SGHTA and CDR2 FQGTGA come from the germline V gene. Trimming removed 5 bases at V and 2 bases at J, with 9 bases between. CDR3 sequence: CASSLGVQETQYF. The CDR3 DNA reads TGTGCCAGCAGCCTAGGTGTACAAGAGACCCAGTACTTC. Filled out from reference TRBV7-3 and TRBJ2-5, the complete variable domain reads GAGVSQTPSNKVTEKGKYVELRCDPISGHTALYWYRQSLGQGPEFLIYFQGTGAADDSGLPNDRFFAVRPEGSVSTLKIQRTERGDSAVYLCASSLGVQETQYFGPGTRLLVL.

This chain uses TRBV6-5 with TRBJ2-5; 13 bases line up with TRBD2. V was pared by 5 bases and J by 4 bases, with 4 bases of the junction left unmatched. From germline, CDR1 is MNHEY and CDR2 SVGAGI. This CDR3 has 15 amino acids. CDR3 region: CASSTRTSGRETQYF. The CDR3 DNA reads TGTGCCAGCAGTACCCGGACTAGCGGGAGAGAGACCCAGTACTTC.

Concerning this clone itself: The same CDR3 also results from other DNA sequences found in this sample. The CDR3 sequence: CASSFQGAEAFF. Written as DNA, the CDR3 is TGTGCCAGCAGCTTCCAGGGTGCTGAAGCTTTCTTT. The chain combines TRBV7-9 with TRBJ1-1; a possible D gene is TRBD1 (5 bases). This CDR3 is 12 amino acids long. Germline assignment: CDR1 SEHNR and CDR2 FQNEAQ (reference sequence). V was pared by 3 bases and J by 6 bases, with 8 bases between.

A word on this clone: Other DNA sequences in this sample translate to the same CDR3. The V gene is TRBV6-1, the J gene TRBJ1-5, with 8 bases lining up with TRBD1. The CDR3 contains 14 residues. The germline V gene encodes CDR1 MNHNS and CDR2 SASEGT. V was clipped by 2 bases and J by 4 bases; unmatched bases: 1. The DNA for the CDR3 is TGTGCCAGCAGTGAAACAGGGGGGAATCAGCCCCAGCATTTT. Translated: CASSETGGNQPQHF.

The V call is TRBV5-1, the J call TRBJ2-5; 7 bases map to TRBD2. The CDR3 runs to 13 residues. The trim removed 4 bases at V and 5 bases at J, leaving 5 bases unmatched. Per the germline V gene, CDR1 is SGHRS and CDR2 is YFSETQ. The CDR3 region has the DNA TGCGCCAGCAGCCCCTGGACTAGTGAGACCCAGTACTTC. It yields the protein CASSPWTSETQYF.

V usage is TRBV28 and J usage is TRBJ1-1, with 7 bases aligning to TRBD1. This CDR3 is built from 15 residues. Germline V gene lookup returns CDR1 MDHEN and CDR2 SYDVKM. Trimming took 2 bases from V and 10 from J; bases not matched to a gene: 13. The CDR3 sequence is CASSLILGGGGVAFF. In DNA, the CDR3 is TGTGCCAGCAGTTTAATCTTAGGGGGCGGTGGAGTAGCTTTCTTT. Based on the CDR3 plus reference TRBV28 and TRBJ1-1, the full variable domain is DVKVTQSSRYLVKRTGEKVFLECVQDMDHENMFWYRQDPGLGLRLIYFSYDVKMKEKGDIPEGYSVSREKKERFSLILESASTNQTSMYLCASSLILGGGGVAFFGQGTRLTVV.

This clone was found a few times. The rearrangement joins TRBV30 to TRBJ1-2; TRBD1 agrees at 9 bases. Germline V lookup: CDR1 GTSNPN, CDR2 SVGIG (reference sequence). The length of the CDR3 is 13 residues. The junction had 7 bases not matched to a gene; V was cut back by 2 bases and J by 9 bases. The CDR3 is CAWSIQGASSYTF. The CDR3 region has the DNA TGTGCCTGGAGTATACAGGGGGCAAGTAGCTACACCTTC.

This clone was seen a few times. The chain is built from TRBV5-4 and TRBJ2-1; TRBD2 is a possible D gene (6 bases). With 7 bases removed from V and 9 bases from J, the gap between germline ends came to 17 bases. The germline CDR1 and CDR2 sequences are SGHNT and YYREEE (reference sequence). This CDR3 has 13 amino acids. The CDR3: CASSTEGFSEQFF. CDR3 coding DNA: TGTGCCAGCTCAACGGAGGGTTTCTCTGAGCAGTTCTTC.

This rearrangement joins TRBV19 to TRBJ2-3; D gene ambiguous. Germline loops: CDR1 LNHDA, CDR2 SQIVND (reference sequence). The CDR3 runs 18 residues. Trimming stripped 0 bases from V and 2 bases from J, with 18 bases between. The CDR3: CASSIDFVFDLVTDTQYF. CDR3 DNA sequence: TGTGCCAGTAGTATAGATTTTGTCTTCGACTTAGTCACAGATACGCAGTATTTT.

This clone was detected only a few times. The junction does not match germline at one end; this may be a read error. The chain is built from TRBV7-9 and TRBJ2-1, with 10 bases aligning to TRBD2. The CDR3 has 18 residues. CDR1 is SEHNR and CDR2 is FQNEAQ in the germline V gene (reference sequence). CDR3 region: CASSPRLAGAGGYSEQFF. CDR3 nucleotide sequence: TGTGCCAGCAGCCCGAGACTAGCGGGTGCTGGGGGGTACAGTGAGCAGTTCTTC.

J is TRBJ2-7 and V is TRBV10-2, with D tentatively TRBD2 (6 bases). Germline V gene data show CDR1 as WSHSY and CDR2 as SAAADI. V shed 6 bases and J shed 2 bases, with 11 bases lying between them. The CDR3 covers 13 residues. The CDR3 DNA sequence: TGCGCCAGCAGCCGGGACTCCACCTACGAGCAGTACTTC. It is translated as CASSRDSTYEQYF.

This clone has a handful of counts. The DNA of the CDR3 is TGCGCCAGCAGCGGTTCGGCGGGAGTGGACAATGAGCAGTTCTTC. It specifies CASSGSAGVDNEQFF. The chain recombines TRBV5-1 with TRBJ2-1; the match to TRBD2 covers 7 bases. Germline V lookup: CDR1 SGHRS, CDR2 YFSETQ. This CDR3 spans 15 amino acids. The J segment lost 5 bases and the V segment lost 4 bases, leaving 9 bases of the junction unmatched. Together with reference TRBV5-1 and TRBJ2-1, the CDR3 gives the full variable domain: KAGVTQTPRYLIKTRGQQVTLSCSPISGHRSVSWYQQTPGQGLQFLFEYFSETQRNKGNFPGRFSGRQFSNSRSEMNVSTLELGDSALYLCASSGSAGVDNEQFFGPGTRLTVL.

The rearrangement uses TRBV25-1 and TRBJ2-3; no clear D gene. The CDR3 runs to 13 residues. CDR1 is MGHDK and CDR2 is SYGVNS in the germline V gene. Trimming shortened V by 1 base and J by 9 bases, and 11 bases separated the two germline ends. CDR3: CASSESGLGTQYF. The CDR3 bases are TGTGCCAGCAGTGAATCGGGTCTAGGCACGCAGTATTTT.

The chain is built from TRBV5-1 and TRBJ2-4, with 7 positions matching TRBD2. This CDR3 is built from 18 residues. Germline-derived CDR1 and CDR2 are SGHRS and YFSETQ. Trimming took 4 bases from V and 0 from J; bases not matched to a gene: 13. CDR3 bases: TGCGCCAGCAGCCCGAGGTCTAGCGGAGGCCTAGCCAAAAACATTCAGTACTTC. This gives the protein CASSPRSSGGLAKNIQYF.